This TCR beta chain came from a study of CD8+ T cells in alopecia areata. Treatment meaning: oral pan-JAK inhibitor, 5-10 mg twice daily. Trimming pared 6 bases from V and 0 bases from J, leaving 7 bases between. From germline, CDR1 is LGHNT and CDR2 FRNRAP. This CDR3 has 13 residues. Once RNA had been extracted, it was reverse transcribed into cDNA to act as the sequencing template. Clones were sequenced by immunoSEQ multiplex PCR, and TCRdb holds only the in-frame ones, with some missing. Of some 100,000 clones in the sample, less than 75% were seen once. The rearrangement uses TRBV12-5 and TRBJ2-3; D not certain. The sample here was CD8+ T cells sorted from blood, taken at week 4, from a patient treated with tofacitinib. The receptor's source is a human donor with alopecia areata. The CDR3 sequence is CASGPDSTDTQYF. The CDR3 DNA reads TGTGCTAGTGGCCCCGACAGCACAGATACGCAGTATTTT.